The entry that follows covers one TCR beta chain sequence. There are 15 residues in the CDR3. Between the trimmed V and J ends, which lost 6 bases and 1 base, there was a span of 15 bases. Germline V gene sequence: CDR1 LNHDA, CDR2 SQIVND (reference sequence). The record originates from a study of blood T cell repertoires in COVID-19. Study-level background: The United States, Italy and Spain provided the acute and convalescent COVID-19 samples. Nucleic acid was either cDNA or gDNA, and it came from T cells, B-cell-depleted T cells, or PBMCs.

In the original processing: Cell counts per sample came from amplifying reference gene primers. Assay: immunoSEQ multiplex PCR; the TCRdb copy retains only in-frame clones and omits some. Clonal size and the V and J genes are those of that table, whereas D and trimming came from the DNA. This table holds some 320,000 clones, 87% found once. This sequence originates from a woman in her forties or fifties who had recovered from COVID-19. J is TRBJ1-2 and V is TRBV19; D unclear. The sequenced sample was peripheral blood. The CDR3 nucleotides are TGTGCCAGTAGAGCCACTGATAACAGTAACTATGGCTACACCTTC. Translating gives CASRATDNSNYGYTF.